These 14 T cell receptor beta chains were sequenced from one sample in a study of cytomegalovirus exposure and HLA in healthy donors. PCR amplification relied on 60 Vbeta primers (plus 13 Jbeta primers). Generated by immunoSEQ multiplex PCR, the TCRdb table keeps only in-frame clones and is missing some. The sample carries 140,000 to 150,000 clones, roughly 80% recorded once. Sequenced sample: PBMCs. The receptors stem from a woman between 40 and 50 years old in good health and CMV-seropositive.

This chain uses TRBV2 with TRBJ1-4; possible D gene TRBD1, 6 bases. The germline V gene has CDR1 SNHLY and CDR2 FYNNEI. V gave up 5 bases and J gave up 0 bases, with 10 bases separating them. The CDR3 loop spans 15 amino acids. The CDR3 region has the DNA TGTGCCAGCAGTCCACAGGGATCAACTAATGAAAAACTGTTTTTT. Translation: CASSPQGSTNEKLFF.

This clone was counted between two and nine times. This chain joins TRBV7-6 and TRBJ2-5; 9 bases align to TRBD2. After removal of 4 bases from V and 1 base from J, the junction contained 13 bases not matched to a gene. From germline, CDR1 is SGHVS and CDR2 FNYEAQ. The CDR3 covers 18 residues. The CDR3 sequence is CASSSGLLAGPRQETQYF. CDR3 DNA sequence: TGTGCCAGCAGCTCGGGTTTACTAGCGGGCCCCCGCCAAGAGACCCAGTACTTC.

The chain uses TRBV4-3 and TRBJ2-6, with D perhaps matching TRBD1 (5 bases). CDR1 is LGHNA and CDR2 is YSLEER in the germline V gene. CDR3 length: 16 residues. V lost 4 bases and J 4 bases, leaving 14 bases between the germline ends. In DNA, the CDR3 is TGCGCCAGCAGCCGAGCAGGGCTAGGAGGGGCCAACGTCCTGACTTTC. Its protein product is CASSRAGLGGANVLTF.

This CDR3 is CASSSQGIRGNTEAFF. In nucleotides, the CDR3 is TGTGCCAGCAGCAGTCAGGGGATCAGGGGGAACACTGAAGCTTTCTTT. V and J are TRBV5-4 and TRBJ1-1, with a weak D call TRBD1 (6 bases). Per the germline V gene, CDR1 is SGHNT and CDR2 is YYREEE (reference sequence). This CDR3 has 16 residues. V was trimmed by 4 bases and J by 1 base, leaving 17 bases between them. Combining the CDR3 with reference TRBV5-4 and TRBJ1-1 gives the whole variable domain ETGVTQSPTHLIKTRGQQVTLRCSSQSGHNTVSWYQQALGQGPQFIFQYYREEENGRGNFPPRFSGLQFPNYSSELNVNALELDDSALYLCASSSQGIRGNTEAFFGQGTRLTVV.

The chain joins TRBV2 to TRBJ2-1; D possibly corresponds to TRBD1 (5 bases). Germline V gene sequence: CDR1 SNHLY, CDR2 FYNNEI. V was trimmed by 3 bases and J by 4 bases, leaving 10 bases between them. The CDR3 loop spans 14 amino acids. CDR3 residues: CASSEGQLYNEQFF. The CDR3 DNA reads TGTGCCAGCAGTGAGGGGCAATTGTACAATGAGCAGTTCTTC.

This sequence joins TRBV5-5 and TRBJ2-3, with TRBD1 matching over 9 bases. The CDR3 has 18 residues. The V gene's germline CDR1 is SGHKS and CDR2 YYEKEE (reference sequence). V lost 0 bases, J lost 4 bases, and 12 bases stayed unmatched. Written as DNA, the CDR3 is TGTGCCAGCAGCTTGGTCCTCCGGGACAGGGTATTGGCAGATACGCAGTATTTT. It encodes CASSLVLRDRVLADTQYF.

This chain uses TRBV7-9 with TRBJ1-2; D uncertain. This CDR3 region has 11 residues. V lost 8 bases to trimming and J lost 4 bases, with 8 bases between them. Germline values: CDR1 SEHNR, CDR2 FQNEAQ (reference sequence). CDR3 loop: CASESSYGYTF. CDR3 coding DNA: TGTGCCAGCGAGTCGAGCTATGGCTACACCTTC. The whole variable domain, remainder taken from reference TRBV7-9 and TRBJ1-2, is DTGVSQNPRHKITKRGQNVTFRCDPISEHNRLYWYRQTLGQGPEFLTYFQNEAQLEKSRLLSDRFSAERPKGSFSTLEIQRTEQGDSAMYLCASESSYGYTFGSGTRLTVV.

This clone was counted once. This chain joins TRBV6-5 and TRBJ1-2; 9 positions match TRBD1. The CDR3 sequence is 13 residues long. The V gene end was trimmed by 6 bases and the J gene end by 10 bases; junction bases not matched to a gene: 9. Per germline, CDR1 MNHEY and CDR2 SVGAGI. The CDR3 region is CASRSTGGADYTF. CDR3 nucleotide sequence: TGTGCCAGCAGGAGCACAGGGGGCGCTGACTACACCTTC.

In its sample, this clone was seen once. Other DNA sequences in the same sample also yield this CDR3. The chain is built from TRBV6-5 and TRBJ2-7; TRBD2 is a possible D gene (6 bases). V lost 6 bases, J lost 3 bases, and 15 bases lay in between. Germline V lookup: CDR1 MNHEY, CDR2 SVGAGI. The CDR3 is 14 residues long. The CDR3 reads CASSLASSGYEQYF. The CDR3 nucleotides read TGTGCCAGCAGCCTAGCGTCCAGCGGCTACGAGCAGTACTTC.

The chain combines TRBV9 with TRBJ1-3; D is uncertain. Germline V CDR1 and CDR2: SGDLS, YYNGEE. The CDR3 runs 17 residues. Deletions cut 0 bases from V and 0 bases from J, with 13 bases between. CDR3 protein: CASSVAQRPDSGNTIYF. CDR3 in DNA: TGTGCCAGCAGCGTAGCCCAGAGGCCTGACTCTGGAAACACCATATATTTT.

The rearrangement links TRBV19 to TRBJ2-3, with TRBD2 as a possible D gene (6 bases). This CDR3 comprises 13 residues. The V and J ends lost 4 bases and 2 bases respectively, with 7 bases between them. The germline gives CDR1 LNHDA, CDR2 SQIVND (reference sequence). CDR3 sequence reads: CASSSGATDTQYF. The CDR3, as DNA: TGTGCCAGTAGTAGCGGGGCCACAGATACGCAGTATTTT. Full variable domain (missing parts from reference TRBV19 and TRBJ2-3): DGGITQSPKYLFRKEGQNVTLSCEQNLNHDAMYWYRQDPGQGLRLIYYSQIVNDFQKGDIAEGYSVSREKKESFPLTVTSAQKNPTAFYLCASSSGATDTQYFGPGTRLTVL.

This rearrangement joins TRBV6-6 to TRBJ2-7, with TRBD1 matching over 8 bases. CDR1 is MNHNY and CDR2 is SVGAGI in the germline V gene (reference sequence). V shed 8 bases and J 4 bases; nucleotides not matched to a gene: 4. The CDR3 contains 12 residues. The CDR3 here is CASCTGGYEQYF. In nucleotides, the CDR3 is TGTGCCAGCTGTACAGGGGGGTACGAGCAGTACTTC.

The CDR3 is CASTSGNTEAFF. CDR3 DNA: TGTGCCAGCACGTCGGGGAACACTGAAGCTTTCTTT. The chain couples TRBV6-5 to TRBJ1-1; no definite D call. This CDR3 spans 12 amino acids. V was pared by 7 bases and J by 1 base, with 7 bases between. Germline CDR1 MNHEY, CDR2 SVGAGI.

The rearrangement joins TRBV21-1 to TRBJ2-2; the DNA was not used to check the table's D call, TRBD2. TRBV21-1 is a documented pseudogene. CDR3 size: 18 residues. The DNA of the CDR3 is TGTGCCAGCAGCAAGTGGGCTAGCGCCCACCCCGAGGGCGGGGAGCTGTTTTTT. This sequence encodes CASSKWASAHPEGGELFF.